This is a list of T cell receptor beta chains from one sample in a study of cytotoxic CD8 clonotypes in ibrutinib-treated CLL. Clones were read by immunoSEQ multiplex PCR, and TCRdb kept only the in-frame ones, dropping some. Here the sample spans 150,000 to 250,000 clones, 72% being singletons. Material: PBMCs, obtained after 24 months of ibrutinib treatment. Receptor source: a human donor with chronic lymphocytic leukemia. Both conserved end residues are part of each CDR3. D genes are given only for firm matches.

TRBV5-4,TRBJ1-2,.,CASSLTGFYGYTF
TRBV9,TRBJ2-1,.,CASRARDTENEQFF
TRBV5-1,TRBJ2-5,.,CASSLDQRTQYF
TRBV15,TRBJ1-1,TRBD1,CATSRDPGDRASTEAFF
TRBV5-1,TRBJ2-5,TRBD2,CASSLGGGQETQYF
TRBV15,TRBJ2-4,TRBD2,CATSPGGHSGRTLAKNIQYF
TRBV19,TRBJ1-5,.,CASSMNDPTAQPQHF
TRBV30,TRBJ2-1,TRBD2,CAWSVLAGAYNEQFF
TRBV29-1,TRBJ2-7,TRBD2,CSVGTSGGTHYEQYF
TRBV6-5,TRBJ2-7,.,CASGKSYEQYF
TRBV28,TRBJ2-7,.,CASSLPWYYEQYF
TRBV18,TRBJ2-3,.,CASSPTPGDTQYF
TRBV7-6,TRBJ2-5,TRBD2,CASSFFSGRGETQYF
TRBV7-2,TRBJ1-1,.,CASSLFGNTEAFF
TRBV27,TRBJ1-4,.,CASRGQEEKLFF
TRBV4-2,TRBJ2-7,TRBD2,CASSQERGLAGGPSYEQYF
TRBV4-2,TRBJ2-2,.,CASGRDGNTGELFF
TRBV25-1,TRBJ1-2,TRBD1,CASSDPGQGVGGYTF
TRBV7-2,TRBJ1-2,TRBD1,CASSLLRQGARYGYTF
TRBV2,TRBJ2-4,.,CASRFEDVHAKNIQYF
TRBV30,TRBJ2-7,.,CAWTSRSEAYEQYF
TRBV7-2,TRBJ2-5,TRBD1,CASSRTGGRETQYF
TRBV7-6,TRBJ1-1,.,CASSLDMNTEAFF
TRBV5-4,TRBJ2-1,.,CASSRGMAEDEQFF
TRBV6-1,TRBJ1-1,.,CASSEGLYFTEAFF
TRBV27,TRBJ2-2,.,CASWSAGELFF